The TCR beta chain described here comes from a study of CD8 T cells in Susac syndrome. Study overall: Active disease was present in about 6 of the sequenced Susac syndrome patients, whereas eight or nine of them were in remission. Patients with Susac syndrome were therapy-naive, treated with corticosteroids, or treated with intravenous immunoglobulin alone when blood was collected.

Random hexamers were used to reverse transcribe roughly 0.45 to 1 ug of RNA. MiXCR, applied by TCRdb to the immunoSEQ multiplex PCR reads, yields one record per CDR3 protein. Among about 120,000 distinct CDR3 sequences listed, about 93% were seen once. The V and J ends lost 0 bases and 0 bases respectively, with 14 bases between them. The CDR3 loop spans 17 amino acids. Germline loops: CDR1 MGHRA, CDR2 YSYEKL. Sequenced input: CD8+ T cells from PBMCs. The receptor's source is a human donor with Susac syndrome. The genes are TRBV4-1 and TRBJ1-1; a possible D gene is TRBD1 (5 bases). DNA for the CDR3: TGCGCCAGCAGCCAAGATGGGGGGAGCCTCATGAACACTGAAGCTTTCTTT. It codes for CASSQDGGSLMNTEAFF.